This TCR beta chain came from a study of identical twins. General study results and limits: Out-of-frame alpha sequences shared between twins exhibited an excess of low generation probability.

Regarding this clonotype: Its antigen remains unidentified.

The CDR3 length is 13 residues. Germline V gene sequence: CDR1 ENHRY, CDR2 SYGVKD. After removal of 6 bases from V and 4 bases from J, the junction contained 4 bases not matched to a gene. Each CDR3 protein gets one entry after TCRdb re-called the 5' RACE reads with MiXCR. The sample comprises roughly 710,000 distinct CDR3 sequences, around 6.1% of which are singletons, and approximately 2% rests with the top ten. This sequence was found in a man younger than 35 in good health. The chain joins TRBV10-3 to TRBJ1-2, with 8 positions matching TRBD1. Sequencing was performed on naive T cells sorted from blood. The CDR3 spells CAIRQGGVYGYTF. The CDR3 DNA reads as TGTGCCATCAGACAGGGGGGAGTCTATGGCTACACCTTC.